The present entry profiles one TCR beta chain with its context. The entry originates in a study of blood T cells in healthy people across ages. With a J-beta primer mix and a sample-barcoded 5' primer, a second PCR ran about 6 to 11 cycles. Sequencing of every sample gave 3 million or more CDR3-containing paired-end reads. TCRdb fed the 5' RACE reads into MiXCR, producing one record per CDR3 protein. The profile shows 800,000 or so distinct CDR3 sequences, under 80% of them singletons. The CDR3 has 14 amino acids. Germline loops: CDR1 LGHNA, CDR2 YSLEER. V was trimmed by 0 bases and J by 4 bases, leaving 9 bases between them. Each individual donor underwent a draw of about 9.9 milliliters of peripheral blood.

The chain combines TRBV4-3 with TRBJ1-2, with D hard to call. The sequencing input was blood. The receptor was isolated from a man younger than 45 in good health. This CDR3 is CASSQDSRFYGYTF. CDR3 nucleotide sequence: TGCGCCAGCAGCCAAGATTCCAGGTTCTATGGCTACACCTTC.